The 17 T cell receptor beta chains below all came from one sample that was sequenced in a study of T-cell reconstitution after alpha-beta-depleted transplantation in children. TCRbeta library preparation incorporated unique molecular identifiers. TCRdb re-called the PCR reads with MiXCR, one entry per CDR3 protein. The table records a few hundred thousand distinct CDR3 sequences, approximately 30% of them present only once. The specimen comprised PBMCs, sampled before TCRalphabeta/CD19-depleted stem cell transplant. Every receptor here comes from a boy under three years old with Wiskott-Aldrich syndrome, due to receive a stem cell transplant.

This clonotype was counted between two and nine times. The rearrangement links TRBV7-2 to TRBJ2-7, with TRBD2 matching 12 bases. The CDR3 consists of 15 residues. CDR1 is SGHTA, CDR2 FQGNSA, per germline. After removal of 5 bases from V and 4 bases from J, the junction contained 6 bases not matched to a gene. The DNA for the CDR3 is TGTGCCAGCAGCCGCGGACTAGCGGGGAGATACGAGCAGTACTTC. Amino acids: CASSRGLAGRYEQYF. Drawing the rest from reference TRBV7-2 and TRBJ2-7, the complete variable domain is GAGVSQSPSNKVTEKGKDVELRCDPISGHTALYWYRQSLGQGLEFLIYFQGNSAPDKSGLPSDRFSAERTGGSVSTLTIQRTQQEDSAVYLCASSRGLAGRYEQYFGPGTRLTVT.

This clonotype came up a few times. The rearrangement joins TRBV5-1 to TRBJ2-3; 14 nucleotides agree with TRBD2. V was clipped by 3 bases and J by 4 bases; unmatched bases: 4. Germline V lookup: CDR1 SGHRS, CDR2 YFSETQ. The CDR3 extends over 16 amino acids. CDR3: CASSWGLAGDPDTQYF. The CDR3 nucleotides are TGCGCCAGCAGCTGGGGACTAGCGGGAGATCCAGATACGCAGTATTTT.

The chain is built from TRBV12-3 or TRBV12-4 and TRBJ2-1, with D possibly being TRBD2 (6 bases). The CDR3 length is 15 residues. Trimming left V 2 bases short and J 7 bases short, with 15 bases between. In DNA, the CDR3 is TGTGCCAGCAGTTTAAGTCCCCTGGGGAGGAATGAGCAGTTCTTC. Translating it yields CASSLSPLGRNEQFF.

This clonotype was seen more than once but under ten times. The rearrangement links TRBV6-2 or TRBV6-3 to TRBJ2-1; 7 bases align to TRBD2. The CDR3 extends over 15 amino acids. Germline lookup yields CDR1 MNHEY and CDR2 SVGEGT. Unmatched junction bases numbered 5, after V lost 5 bases and J lost 1 base. The CDR3 reads CASSRTRISYNEQFF. The CDR3 nucleotides read TGTGCCAGCAGTCGGACTAGAATATCCTACAATGAGCAGTTCTTC.

The chain is built from TRBV2 and TRBJ2-3; 7 bases line up with TRBD1. V shed 11 bases, J shed 1 base, and the junction held 3 bases outside the gene matches. This CDR3 spans 12 amino acids. Per the germline V gene, CDR1 is SNHLY and CDR2 is FYNNEI. The CDR3 is CACDRGTDTQYF. The CDR3 coding sequence is TGTGCCTGCGACAGGGGCACAGATACGCAGTATTTT.

A few counts support this clonotype. The chain is built from TRBV5-1 and TRBJ2-3, with D hard to call. CDR3 size: 16 residues. V lost 2 bases and J lost 0, with 13 bases in between. Germline assignment: CDR1 SGHRS and CDR2 YFSETQ. The CDR3 DNA reads as TGCGCCAGCAGCTTCGGTACTCGAGTGAGCACAGATACGCAGTATTTT. It translates to CASSFGTRVSTDTQYF.

This clonotype occurred a few times. V and J are TRBV12-3 or TRBV12-4 and TRBJ1-2; unclear D gene. The CDR3 length is 12 residues. Between the trimmed V and J ends, which lost 6 bases and 2 bases, there was a span of 7 bases. CDR3 region: CASRPRNYGYTF. CDR3 DNA: TGTGCCAGCAGACCCCGGAACTATGGCTACACCTTC.

The V gene is TRBV20-1, the J gene TRBJ2-1; D remains ambiguous. This CDR3 region has 13 residues. Germline V gives CDR1 DFQATT, CDR2 SNEGSKA (reference sequence). Trimming took off 2 bases at V and 2 bases at J, with 7 bases between the two ends. The CDR3 region is CSARKQPYNEQFF. CDR3 in DNA: TGCAGTGCTAGAAAACAACCCTACAATGAGCAGTTCTTC.

This clonotype showed up just a few times. This rearrangement joins TRBV5-6 to TRBJ2-1; the match to TRBD1 covers 7 bases. Looked up from germline, CDR1 is SGHDT and CDR2 is YYEEEE. The V gene end was trimmed by 7 bases and the J gene end by 3 bases; junction bases not matched to a gene: 10. CDR3 size: 15 residues. The CDR3 DNA reads as TGTGCCAGCGCCGATAGTAGACAGGGCTACAATGAGCAGTTCTTC. Its protein is CASADSRQGYNEQFF.

The chain uses TRBV27 and TRBJ2-7; no clear D gene. CDR3 length: 14 residues. V dropped 2 bases and J dropped 2 bases, with 10 bases sitting between them. Germline-derived CDR1 and CDR2 are MNHEY and SMNVEV (reference sequence). CDR3 nucleotides: TGTGCCAGCAGTTTAAGTACTCGGCCCTACGAGCAGTACTTC. It translates to CASSLSTRPYEQYF.

This clonotype was detected a few times. The CDR3 region is CATSRVPRIVNYGYTF. CDR3 nucleotides: TGTGCCACCAGCAGAGTACCCAGGATCGTTAACTATGGCTACACCTTC. This chain links TRBV15 with TRBJ1-2; D gene uncertain. CDR3 length: 16 amino acids. Germline V gives CDR1 LNHNV, CDR2 YYDKDF (reference sequence). V lost 1 base and J lost 1, with 13 bases in between.

This clonotype showed up just a few times. The chain couples TRBV20-1 to TRBJ2-3, with TRBD1 identical over 9 bases. The CDR3 has 14 amino acids. Germline CDR1 and CDR2: DFQATT and SNEGSKA (reference sequence). After removal of 5 bases from V and 5 bases from J, the junction contained 8 bases not matched to a gene. In DNA, the CDR3 is TGCAGTGCTGCAATAGACAGGGGGAAAGATACGCAGTATTTT. Encoded protein: CSAAIDRGKDTQYF.

CDR3 sequence reads: CASSPHLGTGNYEQYF. CDR3 in DNA: TGTGCCAGCAGCCCCCACCTGGGGACAGGGAACTACGAGCAGTACTTC. This chain connects TRBV11-1 to TRBJ2-7; 9 nucleotides match TRBD1. Germline CDR1 and CDR2: SGHAT and FQDESV (reference sequence). The trim removed 5 bases at V and 3 bases at J, leaving 11 bases unmatched. The CDR3 has 16 residues.

The V and J genes are TRBV27 and TRBJ2-3, with D perhaps TRBD2 (6 bases). V shed 7 bases and J shed 6 bases, with 32 bases lying between them. The CDR3 consists of 19 residues. Germline V gene lookup returns CDR1 MNHEY and CDR2 SMNVEV (reference sequence). In DNA, the CDR3 is TGTGCCAGCATGCTTTTAGCCACCCGAGGCGGGATGGATAGGGATACGCAGTATTTT. This sequence encodes CASMLLATRGGMDRDTQYF.

The chain links TRBV6-2 or TRBV6-3 to TRBJ1-1; D unresolved. This CDR3 contains 13 residues. CDR1 is MNHEY, CDR2 SVGEGT, per germline. Trimming pared 7 bases from V and 1 base from J, leaving 10 bases between. Written as DNA, the CDR3 is TGTGCCAGCAAACTACTGGGGAACACTGAAGCTTTCTTT. Translated, it gives CASKLLGNTEAFF.

The chain joins TRBV6-1 to TRBJ1-5, with 9 bases fitting TRBD1. Per germline, CDR1 MNHNS and CDR2 SASEGT. V lost 5 bases to trimming and J lost 8 bases; unmatched junction nucleotides: 10. CDR3 length: 15 amino acids. The CDR3: CASSPGQGGKKPQHF. The DNA for the CDR3 is TGTGCCAGCAGTCCGGGACAGGGAGGTAAAAAGCCCCAGCATTTT.

This clonotype came up a few times. V and J are TRBV20-1 and TRBJ2-5; TRBD2 matches 9 bases. V lost 3 bases to trimming and J lost 5 bases; unmatched junction nucleotides: 16. This CDR3 region has 17 residues. Per germline, CDR1 DFQATT and CDR2 SNEGSKA (reference sequence). The CDR3 DNA sequence: TGCAGTGCTAGTTCCTCCGTAGCGGGAGTCATGAAGGAGACCCAGTACTTC. It translates to CSASSSVAGVMKETQYF.